This T cell receptor beta chain was identified during a study of T cell responses to AZD1222 COVID-19 vaccine. General observations from the study: Spike as a whole was targeted by vaccine-associated CD4 TCRs, dominant at 160-218 and 743-854.

Germline V gene sequence: CDR1 MDHEN, CDR2 SYDVKM. Losses at the gene ends were 7 bases for V and 4 bases for J; bases not matched to a gene: 27. The CDR3 consists of 20 residues. The table lists this clone with a few counts. Its antigen is not identified. Here immunoSEQ multiplex PCR was the method, and the copy in TCRdb shows in-frame clones only, minus some. Of around 120,000 clones listed, 85% to 95% are singletons. V gene TRBV28 combines with J gene TRBJ1-1, with 7 bases lining up with TRBD1. The source was peripheral blood, collected on day 0 of AZD1222 vaccination. The clonotype was recovered from an adult in good health. CDR3 nucleotides: TGTGCCAGCACCAGTTTTAGGATCAGGGGGTCGAGCACGGGGAGCACTGAAGCTTTCTTT. Amino acids: CASTSFRIRGSSTGSTEAFF.